These T cell receptor beta chains were read from a single sample in a study of shared T cell receptors in the human thymus. Clones were sequenced by immunoSEQ multiplex PCR, and TCRdb holds only the in-frame ones, with some missing. The profile shows roughly 660,000 clones, 70% to 90% of them singletons. This same sample was also part of a study on human thymus T cells.

Sequencing used thymocytes. Every receptor here comes from a boy younger than two with a congenital heart defect. The CDR3 runs from the conserved cysteine through the conserved F or W. The order of the fields is clone size, J gene, V gene, D gene, CDR3 DNA, CDR3 protein. A D gene is named only where the DNA matches it firmly. Clone sizes are given selectively: once, few, many, or a class where the clone is expanded.

size: .
J: TRBJ2-3
V: TRBV27
D: TRBD2
DNA: TGTGCCAGCAGACTAGCGGGAGGAGCACCAGATACGCAGTATTTT
CDR3: CASRLAGGAPDTQYF

size: .
J: TRBJ1-2
V: TRBV2
D: .
DNA: TGTGCCCTAGGAGGGTCCGCACGAGTCTATGGCTACACCTTC
CDR3: CALGGSARVYGYTF

size: .
J: TRBJ2-7
V: TRBV10-3
D: .
DNA: TGTGCCATCAGTTCGATGTCGGGTATCGGCGAGCAGTACTTC
CDR3: CAISSMSGIGEQYF

size: .
J: TRBJ1-6
V: TRBV28
D: .
DNA: TGTGCCAGCTCAGGGTTTTCACCCCTCCACTTT
CDR3: CASSGFSPLHF

size: .
J: TRBJ1-4
V: TRBV7-2
D: TRBD1
DNA: TGTGCCAGCAGCCAAGGACAGGGGAGTGAAAAACTGTTTTTT
CDR3: CASSQGQGSEKLFF

size: .
J: TRBJ2-5
V: TRBV7-9
D: TRBD1
DNA: TGTGCCAGCAGCTTGGCAGGGGGAAGAGAGACCCAGTACTTC
CDR3: CASSLAGGRETQYF

size: .
J: TRBJ1-1
V: TRBV4-2
D: .
DNA: TGTGCCAGCAGCCAAGGCAAGGGCAGAGGGGCTTTCTTT
CDR3: CASSQGKGRGAFF

size: .
J: TRBJ2-3
V: TRBV5-1
D: TRBD2
DNA: TGCGCCAGCAGCCTAGGCGGGAGGGCCACAGATACGCAGTATTTT
CDR3: CASSLGGRATDTQYF

size: .
J: TRBJ2-7
V: TRBV11-2
D: .
DNA: TGTGCCAGCAGCGTCACACAGGGCGGGGAGGGGATATACGAGCAGTACTTC
CDR3: CASSVTQGGEGIYEQYF

size: .
J: TRBJ1-5
V: TRBV4-2
D: TRBD1
DNA: TGTGCCAGCAGCCAAGGGGCCGCACAGCAGGGGGATAGCAATCAGCCCCAGCATTTT
CDR3: CASSQGAAQQGDSNQPQHF

size: .
J: TRBJ1-5
V: TRBV30
D: TRBD1
DNA: TGTGCCTGGATGGACAGGGGGGCCAAAGGTCTTCAGCCCCAGCATTTT
CDR3: CAWMDRGAKGLQPQHF

size: .
J: TRBJ2-5
V: TRBV5-3
D: .
DNA: TGTGCCAGAAGCCCGAGAAAAGGGGAAGAGACCCAGTACTTC
CDR3: CARSPRKGEETQYF

size: .
J: TRBJ2-2
V: TRBV28
D: .
DNA: TGTGCCAGCAGTGCAGGGACATCGAACACCGGGGAGCTGTTTTTT
CDR3: CASSAGTSNTGELFF

size: .
J: TRBJ2-2
V: TRBV5-8
D: TRBD2
DNA: TGTGCCAGCAGCTGCCTCACTAGCGGGCGCAGGGCCGGGGAGCTGTTTTTT
CDR3: CASSCLTSGRRAGELFF

size: .
J: TRBJ2-7
V: TRBV7-9
D: .
DNA: TGTGCCAGCAGTGTGGGGTTAGCGGCAACCTACGAGCAGTACTTC
CDR3: CASSVGLAATYEQYF

size: .
J: TRBJ1-5
V: TRBV28
D: .
DNA: TGTGCCAGCAGTTTCCTAGACAGCGTCCTCGGGCAGCCCCAGCATTTT
CDR3: CASSFLDSVLGQPQHF

size: .
J: TRBJ1-4
V: TRBV7-9
D: TRBD1
DNA: TGTGCCAGCAGCTTACCGGGACAGAAAGATGAAAAACTGTTTTTT
CDR3: CASSLPGQKDEKLFF

size: .
J: TRBJ2-7
V: TRBV4-3
D: TRBD2
DNA: TGCGCCAGCAGTCCAGTACGCGGGAGTCGGGTTTACGAGCAGTACTTC
CDR3: CASSPVRGSRVYEQYF

size: few
J: TRBJ2-1
V: TRBV7-9
D: TRBD1
DNA: TGTGCCAGCAGCCGCCCGACCGGGACAGGGAGTTACAATGAGCAGTTCTTC
CDR3: CASSRPTGTGSYNEQFF

size: once
J: TRBJ2-3
V: TRBV6-6
D: TRBD2
DNA: TGTGCCAGCAGTTTCCGCGGGACTAGAGAGGATACGCAGTATTTT
CDR3: CASSFRGTREDTQYF

size: .
J: TRBJ2-7
V: TRBV6-5
D: TRBD2
DNA: TGTGCCAGCAGTGGGAGAGGAGCGGGAGGGAACGAGCAGTACTTC
CDR3: CASSGRGAGGNEQYF

size: .
J: TRBJ2-7
V: TRBV7-2
D: .
DNA: TGTGCCAGCAGCTCCCAACAGGACGGTCCTTACGAGCAGTACTTC
CDR3: CASSSQQDGPYEQYF

size: .
J: TRBJ2-3
V: TRBV29-1
D: .
DNA: TGCAGCGTTGTCTTAGCGAGCACAGATACGCAGTATTTT
CDR3: CSVVLASTDTQYF

size: .
J: TRBJ1-4
V: TRBV27
D: .
DNA: TGTGCCAGCAGTGGAGGACAGTATGAAAAACTGTTTTTT
CDR3: CASSGGQYEKLFF

size: .
J: TRBJ2-5
V: TRBV6-1
D: .
DNA: TGTGCCAGCAGCCCGGACACGCACCAAGAGACCCAGTACTTC
CDR3: CASSPDTHQETQYF

size: .
J: TRBJ2-4
V: TRBV28
D: .
DNA: TGTGCCAGCAGTCTAGCCAGGAAAAACATTCAGTACTTC
CDR3: CASSLARKNIQYF

size: .
J: TRBJ2-7
V: TRBV27
D: TRBD2
DNA: TGTGCCAGCAGTCCGCCTCGAGCGGGAGTCCACGAGCAGTACTTC
CDR3: CASSPPRAGVHEQYF

size: .
J: TRBJ2-2
V: TRBV10-1
D: TRBD2
DNA: TGCGCCAGCAGGCATCGGCGGGAGATCACCGGGGAGCTGTTTTTT
CDR3: CASRHRREITGELFF

size: .
J: TRBJ1-2
V: TRBV25-1
D: .
DNA: TGTGCCAGCAGTGAAGGGGGCGGACAAGCCTATGGCTACACCTTC
CDR3: CASSEGGGQAYGYTF

size: .
J: TRBJ1-5
V: TRBV4-1
D: .
DNA: TGCGCCAGCAGCCAGCCGGGACACTCCGGGGATCAGCCCCAGCATTTT
CDR3: CASSQPGHSGDQPQHF

size: .
J: TRBJ1-4
V: TRBV2
D: .
DNA: TGTGCCAGCAGTGAAGCGGGAGGGTTCAGGGACGCAACTAATGAAAAACTGTTTTTT
CDR3: CASSEAGGFRDATNEKLFF

size: .
J: TRBJ2-1
V: TRBV7-9
D: TRBD2
DNA: TGTGCCAGCAGCCATAAGCGGGGTATCTACAATGAGCAGTTCTTC
CDR3: CASSHKRGIYNEQFF

size: .
J: TRBJ2-3
V: TRBV14
D: TRBD2
DNA: TGTGCCAGCAGTCCCGGGACTAGGGGCATAGATACGCAGTATTTT
CDR3: CASSPGTRGIDTQYF

size: .
J: TRBJ2-3
V: TRBV19
D: .
DNA: TGTGCCAGTAAGGGAGGAACGCAGTATTTT
CDR3: CASKGGTQYF

size: .
J: TRBJ2-7
V: TRBV12-1
D: .
DNA: TGTGCCAGCAGCCCCCCCAGGGTCTCCTACGAGCAGTACTTC
CDR3: CASSPPRVSYEQYF

size: .
J: TRBJ2-7
V: TRBV2
D: TRBD2
DNA: TGTGCCAGCACTCCGAAACGGCTAGCGGACTACGAGCAGTACTTC
CDR3: CASTPKRLADYEQYF

size: .
J: TRBJ1-5
V: TRBV11-3
D: .
DNA: TGTGCCAGCAGCTTAGATCCCGGGGAGCCCCAGCATTTT
CDR3: CASSLDPGEPQHF

size: .
J: TRBJ2-5
V: TRBV27
D: TRBD1
DNA: TGTGCCAGCAGTTCCCATCGGACAGGGGCCCAAGAGACCCAGTACTTC
CDR3: CASSSHRTGAQETQYF

size: .
J: TRBJ2-7
V: TRBV27
D: .
DNA: TGTGCCAGCAGTTTATCCAGGACAAGGCCTTCCTACGAGCAGTACTTC
CDR3: CASSLSRTRPSYEQYF